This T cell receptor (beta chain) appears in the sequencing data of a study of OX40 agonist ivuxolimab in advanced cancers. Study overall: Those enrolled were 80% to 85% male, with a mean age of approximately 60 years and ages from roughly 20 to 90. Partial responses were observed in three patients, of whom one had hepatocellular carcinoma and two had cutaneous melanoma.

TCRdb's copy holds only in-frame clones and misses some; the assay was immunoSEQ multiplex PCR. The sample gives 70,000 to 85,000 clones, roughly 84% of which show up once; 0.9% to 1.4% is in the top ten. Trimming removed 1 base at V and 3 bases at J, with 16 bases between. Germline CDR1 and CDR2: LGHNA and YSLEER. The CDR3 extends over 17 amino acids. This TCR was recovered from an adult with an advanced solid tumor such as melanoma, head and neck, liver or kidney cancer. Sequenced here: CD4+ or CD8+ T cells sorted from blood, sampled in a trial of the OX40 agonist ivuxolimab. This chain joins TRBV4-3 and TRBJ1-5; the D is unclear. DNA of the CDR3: TGCGCCAGCAGCCAAGCCGTAGGAGGTGGGGACAATCAGCCCCAGCATTTT. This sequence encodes CASSQAVGGGDNQPQHF.